The clone carrying this TCR beta chain was observed a single time. Only in-frame clones appear in the TCRdb table, and some are missing; sequencing was by immunoSEQ multiplex PCR. The data hold under 85,000 clones, with 85% to 95% observed a single time. V was shortened by 6 bases and J by 8 bases, with 13 bases between the two germline ends. Germline V gene sequence: CDR1 SNHLY, CDR2 FYNNEI. CDR3 length: 13 residues. This entry comes from a study of technical replicates of blood from a handful of donors. The receptor comes from a human donor in good health. Sample: T cells isolated from PBMCs. The chain recombines TRBV2 with TRBJ1-4, with a weak D call TRBD1 (6 bases). CDR3 sequence: CASRAGAPEKLFF. CDR3 nucleotides: TGTGCCAGCAGGGCGGGGGCCCCCGAAAAACTGTTTTTT.